The clone carrying this TCR beta chain has only a few counts. The antigen is unknown. Within the ViraFEST assay, antigen-specific CD4+ T cells underwent expansion with viral peptide pools prior to sequencing. Subsequent to roughly 9 days of culture, CD4+ T cells were isolated. Participants were given two doses of BNT162b2 or mRNA-1273 vaccine. Nucleocapsid antibodies were negative in the vaccine recipients, who had never had SARS-CoV-2 infection. Half of the medium was exchanged for IL-2 medium on both days 3 and 7. The sample belongs to a study of vaccination effects on CD4 cells after COVID-19. Study at large: Following the second dose by a median of 72 days, the post-vaccine samples were obtained.

This CDR3 contains 14 residues. Unmatched junction bases numbered 8, after V lost 5 bases and J lost 5 bases. Germline CDR1 SGHRS, CDR2 YFSETQ. TCRdb's table, derived via immunoSEQ multiplex PCR, lists solely in-frame clones and lacks some. Among 25,000 to 30,000 clones, over 55% were seen once, and the ten largest hold roughly 9%. This receptor was taken from a human donor who received a COVID-19 vaccine. Sequences were derived from CD4+ T cells from PBMCs cultured with HCoV-NL63 spike peptides, sampled after COVID-19 vaccination. This chain links TRBV5-1 with TRBJ2-5, with TRBD1 matching over 8 bases. CDR3 DNA sequence: TGCGCCAGCAGGGGGGAGGACAGGGCGGAGACCCAGTACTTC. Its protein is CASRGEDRAETQYF.